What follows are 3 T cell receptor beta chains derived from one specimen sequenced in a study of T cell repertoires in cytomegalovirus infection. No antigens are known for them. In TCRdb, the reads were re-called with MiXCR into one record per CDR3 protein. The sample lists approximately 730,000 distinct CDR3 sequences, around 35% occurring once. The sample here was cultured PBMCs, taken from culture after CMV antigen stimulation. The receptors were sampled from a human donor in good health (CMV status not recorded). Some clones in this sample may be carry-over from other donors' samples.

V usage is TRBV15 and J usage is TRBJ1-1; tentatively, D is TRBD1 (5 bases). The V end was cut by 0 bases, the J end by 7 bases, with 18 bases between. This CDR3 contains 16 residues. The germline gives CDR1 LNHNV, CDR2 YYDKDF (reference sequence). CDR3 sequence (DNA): TGTGCCACCAGCAGAGATCTAGCAGGGAGAATGGATGAAGCTTTCTTT. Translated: CATSRDLAGRMDEAFF.

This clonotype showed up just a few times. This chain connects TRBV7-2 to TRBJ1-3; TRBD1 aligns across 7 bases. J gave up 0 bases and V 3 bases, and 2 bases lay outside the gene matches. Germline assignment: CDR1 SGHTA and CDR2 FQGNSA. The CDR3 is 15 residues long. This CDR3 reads CASSFNRGSGNTIYF. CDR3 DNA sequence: TGTGCCAGCAGCTTCAACAGGGGCTCTGGAAACACCATATATTTT.

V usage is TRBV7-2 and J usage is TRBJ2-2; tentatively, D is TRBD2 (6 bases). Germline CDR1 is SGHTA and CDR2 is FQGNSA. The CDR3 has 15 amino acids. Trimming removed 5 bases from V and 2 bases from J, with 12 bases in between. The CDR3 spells CASSGVSGNTGELFF. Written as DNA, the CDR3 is TGTGCCAGCAGCGGGGTTAGCGGTAACACCGGGGAGCTGTTTTTT.